A single sample is the source of the 18 T cell receptor beta chains below, sequenced in a study of blood T cell repertoires in COVID-19. The assay was immunoSEQ multiplex PCR, and TCRdb's table has in-frame clones only and misses some. The sample gives more than 85,000 clones, 87% of which show up once; 4.8% is in the top ten. Sequenced material: peripheral blood. Receptors originate from a human donor in a cohort sampled during active COVID-19.

The chain carries TRBV19 and TRBJ2-7; 10 positions agree with TRBD2. V was pared by 5 bases and J by 3 bases, with 4 bases of the junction left unmatched. The CDR3 spans 14 residues. Germline CDR1 is LNHDA and CDR2 is SQIVND (reference sequence). CDR3 DNA sequence: TGTGCCAGTAGTCTCGGACTAGCGGACTACGAGCAGTACTTC. Residues: CASSLGLADYEQYF. The full variable domain, its missing parts supplied by reference TRBV19 and TRBJ2-7, is DGGITQSPKYLFRKEGQNVTLSCEQNLNHDAMYWYRQDPGQGLRLIYYSQIVNDFQKGDIAEGYSVSREKKESFPLTVTSAQKNPTAFYLCASSLGLADYEQYFGPGTRLTVT.

The chain combines TRBV27 with TRBJ1-2, with 7 positions matching TRBD1. Unmatched junction bases numbered 17, after V lost 4 bases and J lost 6 bases. Germline V gene data show CDR1 as MNHEY and CDR2 as SMNVEV (reference sequence). The CDR3 has 17 residues. CDR3 sequence: CASSSSPGQIWRDGYTF. DNA for the CDR3: TGTGCCAGCAGTTCTTCACCGGGACAGATATGGAGGGATGGCTACACCTTC.

The chain carries TRBV5-1 and TRBJ2-5; TRBD2 matches at 8 bases. V was clipped by 0 bases and J by 1 base; unmatched bases: 8. Germline CDR1 reads SGHRS; CDR2 reads YFSETQ. The CDR3 loop spans 17 amino acids. The DNA for the CDR3 is TGCGCCAGCAGCTTGGAGGTTTCGCGGGGGGCCCAAGAGACCCAGTACTTC. As protein: CASSLEVSRGAQETQYF.

This clone was observed a few times. The genes are TRBV28 and TRBJ1-3; D is perhaps TRBD1 (6 bases). The V end lost 8 bases, the J end lost 8 bases, and 16 bases lay between the germline ends. This CDR3 has 13 amino acids. Per germline, CDR1 MDHEN and CDR2 SYDVKM. The CDR3 loop reads CASYLLQGDTIYF. The CDR3 DNA reads TGTGCCAGCTATCTTTTACAGGGAGACACCATATATTTT.

This clone is a singleton in its sample. The V gene is TRBV12-3 or TRBV12-4, the J gene TRBJ2-7; TRBD2 is a possible D gene (5 bases). Trimming pared 6 bases from V and 4 bases from J, leaving 10 bases between. The CDR3 is made up of 12 amino acids. The CDR3, as DNA: TGTGCCAGCAGCCCATCGGGGTACGAGCAGTACTTC. Translating gives CASSPSGYEQYF.

The chain combines TRBV28 with TRBJ1-2; D gene ambiguous. CDR3 length: 12 residues. The V end lost 7 bases, the J end lost 3 bases, and 9 bases lay between the germline ends. The V gene's germline CDR1 is MDHEN and CDR2 SYDVKM. CDR3 sequence (DNA): TGTGCCAGCACCTCTATTGACTATGGCTACACCTTC. Encoded protein: CASTSIDYGYTF.

This clone occurred once. This chain connects TRBV5-1 to TRBJ2-5; tentative D call: TRBD2 (7 bases). Germline V lookup: CDR1 SGHRS, CDR2 YFSETQ. Trimming stripped 2 bases from V and 1 base from J, with 12 bases between. The CDR3 has 15 amino acids. CDR3 nucleotides: TGCGCCAGCAGCTTACAGGGAGGGGGCCAAGAGACCCAGTACTTC. This codes for CASSLQGGGQETQYF. The variable domain in full, with the rest retrieved from reference TRBV5-1 and TRBJ2-5, is KAGVTQTPRYLIKTRGQQVTLSCSPISGHRSVSWYQQTPGQGLQFLFEYFSETQRNKGNFPGRFSGRQFSNSRSEMNVSTLELGDSALYLCASSLQGGGQETQYFGPGTRLLVL.

The V call is TRBV28, the J call TRBJ2-7; tentatively, D is TRBD1 (6 bases). Germline V CDR1 and CDR2: MDHEN, SYDVKM. Trimming cost V 5 bases and J 0 bases, with 14 bases left between them. This CDR3 has 15 residues. The CDR3 loop is CASSLQGHRSYEQYF. CDR3 DNA sequence: TGTGCCAGCAGTCTGCAGGGGCACCGCTCCTACGAGCAGTACTTC.

The chain uses TRBV7-9 and TRBJ1-4; D gene unclear. The CDR3 consists of 14 residues. CDR1 is SEHNR and CDR2 is FQNEAQ in the germline V gene (reference sequence). The V gene lost 2 bases and the J gene lost 7 bases, with 11 bases spanning the gap. The CDR3 DNA sequence: TGTGCCAGCAGCTTATCTCGGACTGGTGAAAAACTGTTTTTT. Protein sequence: CASSLSRTGEKLFF.

This clone was picked up one time. The CDR3 bases are TGTGCCAGCAGTACGGGACTAGCGAACACCGGGGAGCTGTTTTTT. Translating it yields CASSTGLANTGELFF. The chain recombines TRBV28 with TRBJ2-2, with TRBD2 identical over 8 bases. J lost 0 bases, V lost 5 bases, and 2 bases had no gene match. Germline V lookup: CDR1 MDHEN, CDR2 SYDVKM. This CDR3 has 15 amino acids.

The J gene is TRBJ1-2, the V gene TRBV15, with D possibly being TRBD1 (5 bases). V was cut by 1 base and J by 8 bases, with 17 bases left in between. CDR3 length: 15 amino acids. Germline-derived CDR1 and CDR2 are LNHNV and YYDKDF (reference sequence). The CDR3 reads CATSRGVTEPWGYTF. CDR3 DNA sequence: TGTGCCACCAGCAGAGGGGTGACAGAGCCCTGGGGCTACACCTTC.

V is TRBV23-1 and J is TRBJ2-7; 8 bases are a match to TRBD2. TRBV23-1 has ORF status, its function being uncertain. The CDR3 contains 17 residues. V was pared by 0 bases and J by 5 bases, with 12 bases of the junction left unmatched. DNA of the CDR3: TGCGCCAGCAGTCAATCTCCTCCGGGGGGGACTAGTAACGAGCAGTACTTC. It codes for CASSQSPPGGTSNEQYF.

V and J are TRBV19 and TRBJ1-5; D unresolved. Germline loops: CDR1 LNHDA, CDR2 SQIVND (reference sequence). The V gene lost 8 bases and the J gene lost 1 base, with 6 bases spanning the gap. This CDR3 has 12 residues. The CDR3 region is CASAVSNQPQHF. CDR3 DNA: TGTGCCAGTGCAGTCAGCAATCAGCCCCAGCATTTT.

The rearrangement uses TRBV5-4 and TRBJ2-1, with D hard to call. The germline gives CDR1 SGHNT, CDR2 YYREEE (reference sequence). CDR3 size: 12 residues. Trimming took off 4 bases at V and 6 bases at J, with 8 bases between the two ends. The CDR3 region is CASSRSSNEQFF. The DNA for the CDR3 is TGTGCCAGCAGCAGATCGAGCAATGAGCAGTTCTTC.

This rearrangement joins TRBV6-6 to TRBJ2-2; 12 nucleotides match TRBD1. V shed 2 bases, J shed 4 bases, and the junction held 2 bases outside the gene matches. Germline CDR1 MNHNY, CDR2 SVGAGI (reference sequence). There are 16 residues in the CDR3. CDR3 region: CASSYGTGGLTGELFF. CDR3 coding DNA: TGTGCCAGCAGTTACGGGACAGGGGGCCTCACCGGGGAGCTGTTTTTT.

The chain joins TRBV28 to TRBJ2-1; TRBD2 matches at 15 bases. Germline CDR1 is MDHEN and CDR2 is SYDVKM. After removal of 2 bases from V and 9 bases from J, the junction contained 5 bases not matched to a gene. The CDR3 is 16 amino acids. The CDR3 protein is CASSLPGLAGGFEQFF. The CDR3 bases are TGTGCCAGCAGTTTACCCGGACTAGCGGGAGGGTTTGAGCAGTTCTTC.

V usage is TRBV19 and J usage is TRBJ2-1; D may be TRBD2 (6 bases). This CDR3 has 14 amino acids. Deletions cut 3 bases from V and 8 bases from J, with 14 bases between. Germline V gene sequence: CDR1 LNHDA, CDR2 SQIVND (reference sequence). The CDR3 bases are TGTGCCAGTAGTATTAGCGGCAACGCCGATGAGCAGTTCTTC. Protein: CASSISGNADEQFF.

This clone was seen just once. The V and J genes are TRBV6-5 and TRBJ2-7; tentative D call: TRBD2 (5 bases). CDR1 is MNHEY, CDR2 SVGAGI, per germline. The V end was cut by 5 bases, the J end by 2 bases, with 10 bases between. There are 13 residues in the CDR3. The DNA for the CDR3 is TGTGCCAGCAGTAGGAGCGGAACCTACGAGCAGTACTTC. Its protein product is CASSRSGTYEQYF.